This T cell receptor beta chain was profiled in a study of shared clonotypes between healthy human individuals. General study results and limits: Naive CD4 clonotypes overlapped across several donors at about 5.2%.

From germline, CDR1 is SQVTM and CDR2 ANQGSEA. The length of the CDR3 is 14 residues. Deletions cut 3 bases from V and 5 bases from J, with 16 bases between. Every subset had its genomic DNA shared out evenly among several immunoSEQ plates. Clones were sequenced by immunoSEQ multiplex PCR, and TCRdb holds only the in-frame ones, with some missing. The data show roughly 330,000 clones, around 74% seen once. Comment on this clone: The target antigen is unknown.

The chain couples TRBV29-1 to TRBJ2-5, with a tentative D call TRBD1 (6 bases). Sequencing input: memory CD4+ T cells sorted from blood. Subset meaning: CD45RA-negative fraction. The sequence was obtained from a man under 40 in good health. CDR3 DNA sequence: TGCAGCGTTGAGTTGGCGAGGGGGTCGGAGACCCAGTACTTC. This encodes CSVELARGSETQYF.